Here is one T cell receptor (beta chain) with its context. Unique molecular identifiers (one per individual cDNA molecule) were attached. Using its own MiXCR run on the 5' RACE reads, TCRdb lists one record per CDR3 protein. This sample has about 39,000 distinct CDR3 sequences; approximately 7.1% occur once, and the top ten carry roughly 4.7%. This record belongs to a study of early T cells in non-severe SARS-CoV-2 infection. The TCR was taken from an adult who was a healthcare worker with PCR-confirmed SARS-CoV-2 infection or an uninfected control (not recorded which). The source material was whole blood.

CDR3 residues: CAADGTSGGTDTQYF. The CDR3 nucleotides read TGTGCCGCGGATGGGACTAGCGGGGGCACAGATACGCAGTATTTT. The V call is TRBV2, the J call TRBJ2-3; 13 bases fit TRBD2. This CDR3 has 15 residues. The germline V gene has CDR1 SNHLY and CDR2 FYNNEI. J was trimmed by 1 base and V by 11 bases; bases with no gene match: 6.